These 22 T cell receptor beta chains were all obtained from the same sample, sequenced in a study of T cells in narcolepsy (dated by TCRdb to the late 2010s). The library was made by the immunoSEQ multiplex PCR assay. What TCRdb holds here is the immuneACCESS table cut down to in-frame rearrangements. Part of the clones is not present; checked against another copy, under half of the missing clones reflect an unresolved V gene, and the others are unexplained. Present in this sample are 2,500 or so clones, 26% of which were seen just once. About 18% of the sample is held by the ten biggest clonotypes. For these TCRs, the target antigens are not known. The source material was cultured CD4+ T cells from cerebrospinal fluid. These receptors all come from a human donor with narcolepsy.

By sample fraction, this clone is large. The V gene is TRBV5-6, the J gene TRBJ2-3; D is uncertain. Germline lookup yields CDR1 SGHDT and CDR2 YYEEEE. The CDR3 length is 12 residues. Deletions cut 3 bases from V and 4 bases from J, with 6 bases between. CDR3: CASSSDSDTQYF. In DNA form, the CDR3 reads TGTGCCAGCAGCTCCGATTCAGATACGCAGTATTTT. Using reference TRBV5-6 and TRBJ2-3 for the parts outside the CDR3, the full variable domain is DAGVTQSPTHLIKTRGQQVTLRCSPKSGHDTVSWYQQALGQGPQFIFQYYEEEERQRGNFPDRFSGHQFPNYSSELNVNALLLGDSALYLCASSSDSDTQYFGPGTRLTVL.

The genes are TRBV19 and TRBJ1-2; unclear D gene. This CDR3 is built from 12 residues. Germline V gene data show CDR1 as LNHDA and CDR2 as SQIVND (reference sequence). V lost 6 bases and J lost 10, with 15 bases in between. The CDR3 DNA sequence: TGTGCCAGTAGACGGACTGGGTTGGACTACACCTTC. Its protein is CASRRTGLDYTF. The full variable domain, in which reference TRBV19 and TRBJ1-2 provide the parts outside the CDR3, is DGGITQSPKYLFRKEGQNVTLSCEQNLNHDAMYWYRQDPGQGLRLIYYSQIVNDFQKGDIAEGYSVSREKKESFPLTVTSAQKNPTAFYLCASRRTGLDYTFGSGTRLTVV.

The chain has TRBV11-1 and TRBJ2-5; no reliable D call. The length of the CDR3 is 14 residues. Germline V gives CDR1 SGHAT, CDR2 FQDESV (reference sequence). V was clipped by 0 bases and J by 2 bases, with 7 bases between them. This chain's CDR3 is CASSLAPRQETQYF. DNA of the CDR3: TGTGCCAGCAGCTTAGCGCCTCGACAAGAGACCCAGTACTTC. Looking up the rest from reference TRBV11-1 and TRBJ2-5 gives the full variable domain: EAEVAQSPRYKITEKSQAVAFWCDPISGHATLYWYRQILGQGPELLVQFQDESVVDDSQLPKDRFSAERLKGVDSTLKIQPAELGDSAMYLCASSLAPRQETQYFGPGTRLLVL.

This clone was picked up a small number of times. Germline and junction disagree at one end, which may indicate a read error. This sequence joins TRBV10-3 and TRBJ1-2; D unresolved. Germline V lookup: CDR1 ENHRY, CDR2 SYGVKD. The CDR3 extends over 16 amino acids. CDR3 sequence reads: CASSDFLGSQDYGYTF. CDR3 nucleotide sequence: TGTGCCAGCAGTGACTTTCTGGGGTCCCAGGACTATGGCTACACCTTC.

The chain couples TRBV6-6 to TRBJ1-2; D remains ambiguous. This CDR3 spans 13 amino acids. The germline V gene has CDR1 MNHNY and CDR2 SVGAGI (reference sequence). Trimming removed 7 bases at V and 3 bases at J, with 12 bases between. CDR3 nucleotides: TGTGCCAGCAAAGACATCCACCACTATGGCTACACCTTC. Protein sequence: CASKDIHHYGYTF.

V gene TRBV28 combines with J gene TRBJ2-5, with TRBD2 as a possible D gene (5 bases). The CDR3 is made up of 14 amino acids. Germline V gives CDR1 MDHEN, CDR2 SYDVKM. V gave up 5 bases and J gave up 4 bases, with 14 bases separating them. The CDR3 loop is CASSPGISGETQYF. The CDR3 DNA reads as TGTGCCAGCAGTCCCGGGATCTCTGGAGAGACCCAGTACTTC. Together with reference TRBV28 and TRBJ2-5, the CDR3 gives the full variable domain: DVKVTQSSRYLVKRTGEKVFLECVQDMDHENMFWYRQDPGLGLRLIYFSYDVKMKEKGDIPEGYSVSREKKERFSLILESASTNQTSMYLCASSPGISGETQYFGPGTRLLVL.

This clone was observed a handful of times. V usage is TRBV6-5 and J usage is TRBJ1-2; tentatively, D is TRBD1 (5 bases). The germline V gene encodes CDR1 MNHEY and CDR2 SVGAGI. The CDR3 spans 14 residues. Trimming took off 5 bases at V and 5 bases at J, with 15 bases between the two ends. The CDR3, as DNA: TGTGCCAGCAGTCGACTCAGCGGACAATATGGCTACACCTTC. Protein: CASSRLSGQYGYTF.

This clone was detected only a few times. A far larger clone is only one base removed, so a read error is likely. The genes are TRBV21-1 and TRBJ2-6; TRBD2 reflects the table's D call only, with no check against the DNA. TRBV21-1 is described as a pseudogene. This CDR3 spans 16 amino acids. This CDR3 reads CASREKSDPGANVLTF. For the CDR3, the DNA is TGTGCCAGCCGCGAGAAAAGCGACCCTGGGGCCAACGTCCTGACTTTC.

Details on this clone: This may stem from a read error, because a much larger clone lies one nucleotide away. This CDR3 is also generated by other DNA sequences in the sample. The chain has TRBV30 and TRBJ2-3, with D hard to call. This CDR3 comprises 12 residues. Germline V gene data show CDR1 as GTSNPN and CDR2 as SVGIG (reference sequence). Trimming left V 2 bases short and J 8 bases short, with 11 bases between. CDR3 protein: CAWSIEALTQYF. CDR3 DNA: TGTGCCTGGAGTATAGAGGCCCTTACGCAGTATTTT. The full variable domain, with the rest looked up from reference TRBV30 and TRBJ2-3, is SQTIHQWPATLVQPVGSPLSLECTVEGTSNPNLYWYRQAAGRGLQLLFYSVGIGQISSEVPQNLSASRPQDRQFILSSKKLLLSDSGFYLCAWSIEALTQYFGPGTRLTVL.

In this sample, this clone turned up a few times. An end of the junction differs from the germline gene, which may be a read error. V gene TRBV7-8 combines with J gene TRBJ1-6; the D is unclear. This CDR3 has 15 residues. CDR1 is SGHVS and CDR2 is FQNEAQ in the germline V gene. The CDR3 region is CASSLRVNYNSTLHF. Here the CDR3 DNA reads TGTGCCAGCAGCTTAAGGGTGAACTATAATTCAACCCTCCACTTT.

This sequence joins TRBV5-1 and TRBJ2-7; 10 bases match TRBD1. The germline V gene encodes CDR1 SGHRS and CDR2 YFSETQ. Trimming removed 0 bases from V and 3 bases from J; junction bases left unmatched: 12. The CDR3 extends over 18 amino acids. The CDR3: CASSLGPSDRGLLYEQYF. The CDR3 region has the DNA TGCGCCAGCAGCTTGGGGCCTAGTGACAGGGGGCTTCTCTACGAGCAGTACTTC.

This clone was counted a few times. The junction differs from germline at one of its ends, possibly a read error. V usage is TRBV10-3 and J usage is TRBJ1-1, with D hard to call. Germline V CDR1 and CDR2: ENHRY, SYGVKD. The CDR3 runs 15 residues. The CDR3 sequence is CASSFHRTSNTEAFF. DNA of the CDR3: TGTGCCAGCAGTTTCCATAGGACTTCGAACACTGAAGCTTTCTTT.

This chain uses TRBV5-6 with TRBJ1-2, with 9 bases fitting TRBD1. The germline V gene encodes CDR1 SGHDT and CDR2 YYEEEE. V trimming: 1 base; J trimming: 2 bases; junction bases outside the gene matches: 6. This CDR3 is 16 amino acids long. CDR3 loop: CASSLRGTGRNYGYTF. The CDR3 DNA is TGTGCCAGCAGCTTGAGGGGGACAGGGAGGAACTATGGCTACACCTTC.

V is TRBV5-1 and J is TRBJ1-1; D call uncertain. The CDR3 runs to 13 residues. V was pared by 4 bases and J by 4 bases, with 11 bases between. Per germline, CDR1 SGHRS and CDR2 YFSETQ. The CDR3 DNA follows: TGCGCCAGCAGCGAAGGACGGATCACTGAAGCTTTCTTT. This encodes CASSEGRITEAFF. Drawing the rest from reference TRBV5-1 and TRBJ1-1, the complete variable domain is KAGVTQTPRYLIKTRGQQVTLSCSPISGHRSVSWYQQTPGQGLQFLFEYFSETQRNKGNFPGRFSGRQFSNSRSEMNVSTLELGDSALYLCASSEGRITEAFFGQGTRLTVV.

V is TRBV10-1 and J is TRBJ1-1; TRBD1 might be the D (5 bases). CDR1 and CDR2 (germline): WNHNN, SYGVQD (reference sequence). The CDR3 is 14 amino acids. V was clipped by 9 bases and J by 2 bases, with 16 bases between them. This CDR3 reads CARHRRGPNTEAFF. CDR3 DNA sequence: TGCGCCAGACATAGGCGGGGACCTAACACTGAAGCTTTCTTT.

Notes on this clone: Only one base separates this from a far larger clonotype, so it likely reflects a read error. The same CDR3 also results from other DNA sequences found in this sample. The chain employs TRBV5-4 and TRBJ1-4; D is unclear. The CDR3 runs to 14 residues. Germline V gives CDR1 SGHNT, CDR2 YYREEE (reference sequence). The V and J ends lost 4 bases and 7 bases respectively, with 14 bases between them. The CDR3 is CASSQNSVGEKLFF. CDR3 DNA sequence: TGTGCCAGCAGCCAAAATTCGGTGGGTGAAAAACTGTTTTTT. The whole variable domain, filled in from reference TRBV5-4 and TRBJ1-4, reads ETGVTQSPTHLIKTRGQQVTLRCSSQSGHNTVSWYQQALGQGPQFIFQYYREEENGRGNFPPRFSGLQFPNYSSELNVNALELDDSALYLCASSQNSVGEKLFFGSGTQLSVL.

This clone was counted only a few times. The CDR3, as DNA: TGTGCCAGCAGTTTACGGGTTAGCTCCTACGAGCAGTACTTC. Translation gives CASSLRVSSYEQYF. The chain recombines TRBV6-6 with TRBJ2-7; D is undetermined. The CDR3 has 14 amino acids. The V end was cut by 4 bases, the J end by 0 bases, with 10 bases between. Looked up from germline, CDR1 is MNHNY and CDR2 is SVGAGI (reference sequence).

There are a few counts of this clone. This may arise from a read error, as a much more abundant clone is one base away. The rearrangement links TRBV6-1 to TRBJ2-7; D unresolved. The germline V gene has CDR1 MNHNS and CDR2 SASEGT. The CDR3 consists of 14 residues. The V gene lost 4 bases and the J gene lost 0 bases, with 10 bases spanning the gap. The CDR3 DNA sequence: TGTGCCAGCAGTGTATCGGGCCGCTCCTACGAGCAGTACTTC. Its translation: CASSVSGRSYEQYF.

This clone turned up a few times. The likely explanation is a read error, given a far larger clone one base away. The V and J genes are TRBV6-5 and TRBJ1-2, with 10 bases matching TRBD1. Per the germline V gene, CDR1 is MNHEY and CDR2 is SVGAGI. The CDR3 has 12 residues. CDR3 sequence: CASCYGQGVYTF. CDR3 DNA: TGTGCCAGCTGTTACGGACAGGGGGTCTACACCTTC.

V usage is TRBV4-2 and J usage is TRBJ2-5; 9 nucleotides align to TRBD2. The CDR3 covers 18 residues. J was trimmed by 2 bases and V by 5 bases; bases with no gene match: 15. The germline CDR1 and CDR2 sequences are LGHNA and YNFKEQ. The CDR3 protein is CASSLGLGGGAVQETQYF. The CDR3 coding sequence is TGTGCCAGCAGCTTAGGCCTGGGCGGGGGGGCGGTACAAGAGACCCAGTACTTC.

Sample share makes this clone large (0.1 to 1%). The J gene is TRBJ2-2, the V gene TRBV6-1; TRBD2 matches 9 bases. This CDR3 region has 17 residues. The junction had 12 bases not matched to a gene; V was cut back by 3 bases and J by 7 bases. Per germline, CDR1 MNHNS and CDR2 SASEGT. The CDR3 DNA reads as TGTGCCAGCAGTGACGGACTAGCGATCTGGGACGGCGGGGAGCTGTTTTTT. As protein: CASSDGLAIWDGGELFF.

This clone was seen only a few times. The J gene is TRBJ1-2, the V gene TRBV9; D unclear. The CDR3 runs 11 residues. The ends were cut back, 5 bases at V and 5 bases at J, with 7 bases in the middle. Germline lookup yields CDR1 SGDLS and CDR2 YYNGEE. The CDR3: CASSFGYGYTF. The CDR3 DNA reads TGTGCCAGCAGTTTCGGGTATGGCTACACCTTC.